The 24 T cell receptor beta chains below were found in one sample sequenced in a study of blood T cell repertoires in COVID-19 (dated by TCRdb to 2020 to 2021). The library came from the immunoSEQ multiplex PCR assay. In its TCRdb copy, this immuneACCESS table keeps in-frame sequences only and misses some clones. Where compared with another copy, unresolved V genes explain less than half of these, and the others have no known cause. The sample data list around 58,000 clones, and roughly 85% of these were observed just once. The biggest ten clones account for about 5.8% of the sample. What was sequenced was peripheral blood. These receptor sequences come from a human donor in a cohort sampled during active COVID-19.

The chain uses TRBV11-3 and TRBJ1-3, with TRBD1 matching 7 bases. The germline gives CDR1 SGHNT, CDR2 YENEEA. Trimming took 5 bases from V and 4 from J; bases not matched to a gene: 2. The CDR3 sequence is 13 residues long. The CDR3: CASSTGVGNTIYF. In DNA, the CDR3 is TGTGCCAGCAGCACAGGGGTAGGAAACACCATATATTTT.

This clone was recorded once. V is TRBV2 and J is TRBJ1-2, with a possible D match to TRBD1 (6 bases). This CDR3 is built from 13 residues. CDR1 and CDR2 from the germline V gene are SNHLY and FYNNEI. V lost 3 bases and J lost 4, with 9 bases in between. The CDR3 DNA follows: TGTGCCAGCAGTGAGACAGGCCTCTATGGCTACACCTTC. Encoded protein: CASSETGLYGYTF.

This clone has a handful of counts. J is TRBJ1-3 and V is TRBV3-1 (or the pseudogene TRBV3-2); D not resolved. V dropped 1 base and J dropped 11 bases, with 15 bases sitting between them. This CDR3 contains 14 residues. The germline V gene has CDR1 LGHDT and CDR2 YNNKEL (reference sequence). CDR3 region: CASSQASGYLPIYF. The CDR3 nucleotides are TGTGCCAGCAGCCAAGCGTCGGGTTATCTTCCCATATATTTT.

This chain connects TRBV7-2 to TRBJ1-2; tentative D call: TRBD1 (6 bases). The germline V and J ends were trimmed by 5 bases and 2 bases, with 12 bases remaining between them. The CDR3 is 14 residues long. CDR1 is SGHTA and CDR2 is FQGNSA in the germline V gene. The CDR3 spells CASSQPRGNYGYTF. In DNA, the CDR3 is TGTGCCAGCAGCCAGCCGAGGGGGAACTATGGCTACACCTTC.

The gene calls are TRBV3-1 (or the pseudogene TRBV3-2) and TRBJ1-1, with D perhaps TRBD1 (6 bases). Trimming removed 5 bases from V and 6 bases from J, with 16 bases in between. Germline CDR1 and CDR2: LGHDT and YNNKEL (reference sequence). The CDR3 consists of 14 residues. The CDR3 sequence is CASSSQGNNAEAFF. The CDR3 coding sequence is TGTGCCAGCAGCTCTCAGGGGAATAACGCTGAAGCTTTCTTT.

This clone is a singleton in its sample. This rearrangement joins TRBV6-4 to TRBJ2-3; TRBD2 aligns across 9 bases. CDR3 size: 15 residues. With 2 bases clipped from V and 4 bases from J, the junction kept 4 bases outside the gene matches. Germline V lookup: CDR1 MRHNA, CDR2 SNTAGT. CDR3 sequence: CASSDSGGGADTQYF. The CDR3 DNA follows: TGTGCCAGCAGTGACAGTGGCGGGGGGGCAGATACGCAGTATTTT.

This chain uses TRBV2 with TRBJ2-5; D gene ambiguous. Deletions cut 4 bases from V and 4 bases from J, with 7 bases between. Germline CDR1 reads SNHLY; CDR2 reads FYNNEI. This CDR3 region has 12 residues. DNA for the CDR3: TGTGCCAGCAGTGGGCGGCGAGAGACCCAGTACTTC. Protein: CASSGRRETQYF.

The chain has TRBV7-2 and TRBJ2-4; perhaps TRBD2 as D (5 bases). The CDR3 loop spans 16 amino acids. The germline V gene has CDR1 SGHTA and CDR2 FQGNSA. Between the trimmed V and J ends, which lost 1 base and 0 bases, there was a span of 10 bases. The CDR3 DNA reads TGTGCCAGCAGCTTAGAGAAGGGAGTAGCCAAAAACATTCAGTACTTC. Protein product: CASSLEKGVAKNIQYF.

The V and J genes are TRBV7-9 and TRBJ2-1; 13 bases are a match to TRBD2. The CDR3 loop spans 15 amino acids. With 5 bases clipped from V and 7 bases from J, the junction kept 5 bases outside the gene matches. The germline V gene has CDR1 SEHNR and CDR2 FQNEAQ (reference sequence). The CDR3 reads CASSPRLAGGNEQFF. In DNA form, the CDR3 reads TGTGCCAGCAGCCCCCGACTAGCGGGGGGAAATGAGCAGTTCTTC.

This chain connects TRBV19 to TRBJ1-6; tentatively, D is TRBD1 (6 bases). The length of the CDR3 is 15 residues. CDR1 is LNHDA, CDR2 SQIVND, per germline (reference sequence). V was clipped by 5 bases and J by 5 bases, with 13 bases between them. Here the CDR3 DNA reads TGTGCCAGTAGTCTACAGGGTGGGGATAATTCACCCCTCCACTTT. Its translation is CASSLQGGDNSPLHF.

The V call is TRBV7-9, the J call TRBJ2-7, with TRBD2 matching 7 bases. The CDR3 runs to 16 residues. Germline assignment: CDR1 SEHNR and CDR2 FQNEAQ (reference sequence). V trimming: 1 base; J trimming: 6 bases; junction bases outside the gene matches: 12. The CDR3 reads CASSLGVGGPSSEQYF. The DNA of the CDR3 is TGTGCCAGCAGCTTAGGGGTGGGAGGGCCGTCGTCCGAGCAGTACTTC.

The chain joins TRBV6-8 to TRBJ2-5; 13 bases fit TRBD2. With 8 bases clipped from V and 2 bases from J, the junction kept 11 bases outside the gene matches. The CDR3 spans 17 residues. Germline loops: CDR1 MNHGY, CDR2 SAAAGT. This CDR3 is CASAYPRTSGGQETQYF. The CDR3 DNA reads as TGTGCCAGCGCCTACCCCCGGACTAGCGGGGGACAAGAGACCCAGTACTTC.

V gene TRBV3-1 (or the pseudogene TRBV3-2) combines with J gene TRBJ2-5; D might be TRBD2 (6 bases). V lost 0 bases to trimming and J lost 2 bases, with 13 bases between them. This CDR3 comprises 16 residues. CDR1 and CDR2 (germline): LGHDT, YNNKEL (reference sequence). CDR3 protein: CASSQDGAGSQETQYF. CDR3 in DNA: TGTGCCAGCAGCCAAGATGGAGCGGGCAGTCAAGAGACCCAGTACTTC.

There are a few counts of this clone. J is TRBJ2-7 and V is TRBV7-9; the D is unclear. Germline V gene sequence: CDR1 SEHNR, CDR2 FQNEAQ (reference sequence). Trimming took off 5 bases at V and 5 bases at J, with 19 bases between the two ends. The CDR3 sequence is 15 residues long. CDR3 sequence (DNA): TGTGCCAGCAGCCTCCGGGTCCAAGATCTCCACGAGCAGTACTTC. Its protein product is CASSLRVQDLHEQYF.

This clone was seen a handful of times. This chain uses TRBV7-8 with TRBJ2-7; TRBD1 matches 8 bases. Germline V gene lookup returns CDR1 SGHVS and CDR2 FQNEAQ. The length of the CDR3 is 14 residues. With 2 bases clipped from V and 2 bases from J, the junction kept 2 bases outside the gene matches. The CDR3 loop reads CASSLQGAPYEQYF. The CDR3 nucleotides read TGTGCCAGCAGCTTACAGGGGGCCCCCTACGAGCAGTACTTC. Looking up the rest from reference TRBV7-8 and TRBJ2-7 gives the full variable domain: GAGVSQSPRYKVAKRGQDVALRCDPISGHVSLFWYQQALGQGPEFLTYFQNEAQLDKSGLPSDRFFAERPEGSVSTLKIQRTQQEDSAVYLCASSLQGAPYEQYFGPGTRLTVT.

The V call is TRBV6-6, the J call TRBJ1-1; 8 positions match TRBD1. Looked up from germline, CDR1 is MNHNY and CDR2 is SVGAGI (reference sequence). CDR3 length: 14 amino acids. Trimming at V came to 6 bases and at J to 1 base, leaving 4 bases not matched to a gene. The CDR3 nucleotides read TGTGCCAGCAGCCTAGGACAGGGGAACACTGAAGCTTTCTTT. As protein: CASSLGQGNTEAFF.

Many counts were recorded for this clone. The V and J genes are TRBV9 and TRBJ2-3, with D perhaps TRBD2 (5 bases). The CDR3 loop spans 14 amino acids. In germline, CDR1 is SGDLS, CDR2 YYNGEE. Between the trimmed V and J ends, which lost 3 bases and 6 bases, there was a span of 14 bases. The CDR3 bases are TGTGCCAGCAGCGCCTCCGGGAAACTGGATACGCAGTATTTT. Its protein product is CASSASGKLDTQYF.

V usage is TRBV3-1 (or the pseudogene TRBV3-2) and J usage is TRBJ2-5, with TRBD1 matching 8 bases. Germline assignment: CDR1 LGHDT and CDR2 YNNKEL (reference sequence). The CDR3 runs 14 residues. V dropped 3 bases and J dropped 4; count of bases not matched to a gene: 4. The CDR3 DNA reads TGTGCCAGCAGCCAGCAGGGGGCGAGAGAGACCCAGTACTTC. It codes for CASSQQGARETQYF.

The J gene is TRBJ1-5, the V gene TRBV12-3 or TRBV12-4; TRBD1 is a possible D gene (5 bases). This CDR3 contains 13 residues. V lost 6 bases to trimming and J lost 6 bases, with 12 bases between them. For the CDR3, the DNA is TGTGCCAGCAGCACAGGAGGGGCTCAGCCCCAGCATTTT. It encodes CASSTGGAQPQHF.

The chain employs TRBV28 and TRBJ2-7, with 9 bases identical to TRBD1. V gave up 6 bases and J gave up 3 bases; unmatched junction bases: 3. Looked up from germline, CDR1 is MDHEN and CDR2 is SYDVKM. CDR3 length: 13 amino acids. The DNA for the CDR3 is TGTGCCAGCAGGACAGGGGGAAGCTACGAGCAGTACTTC. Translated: CASRTGGSYEQYF.

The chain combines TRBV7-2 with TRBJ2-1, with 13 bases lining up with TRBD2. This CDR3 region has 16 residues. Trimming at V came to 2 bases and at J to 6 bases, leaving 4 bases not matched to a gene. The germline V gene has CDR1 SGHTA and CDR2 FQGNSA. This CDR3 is CASSLIGTSGANEQFF. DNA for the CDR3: TGTGCCAGCAGCTTAATAGGGACTAGCGGGGCCAATGAGCAGTTCTTC.

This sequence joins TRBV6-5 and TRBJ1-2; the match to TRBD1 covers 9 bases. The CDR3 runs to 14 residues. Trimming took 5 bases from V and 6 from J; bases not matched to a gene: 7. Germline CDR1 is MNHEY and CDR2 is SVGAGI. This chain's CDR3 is CASSKRGQGNGYTF. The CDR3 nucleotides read TGTGCCAGCAGTAAGCGAGGACAGGGGAATGGCTACACCTTC.

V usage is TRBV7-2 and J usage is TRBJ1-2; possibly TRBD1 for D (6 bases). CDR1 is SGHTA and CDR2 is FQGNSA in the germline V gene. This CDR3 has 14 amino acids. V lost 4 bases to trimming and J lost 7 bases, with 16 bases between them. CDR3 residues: CASSSLTGGIGYTF. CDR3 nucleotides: TGTGCCAGCAGCTCTTTGACAGGAGGAATTGGCTACACCTTC.

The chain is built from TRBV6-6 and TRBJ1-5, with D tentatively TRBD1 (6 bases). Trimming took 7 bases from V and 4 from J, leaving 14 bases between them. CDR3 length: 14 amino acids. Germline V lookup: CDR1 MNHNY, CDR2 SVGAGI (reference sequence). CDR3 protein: CASTLGQTNQPQHF. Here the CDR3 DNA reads TGTGCCAGCACCCTTGGACAGACGAATCAGCCCCAGCATTTT.